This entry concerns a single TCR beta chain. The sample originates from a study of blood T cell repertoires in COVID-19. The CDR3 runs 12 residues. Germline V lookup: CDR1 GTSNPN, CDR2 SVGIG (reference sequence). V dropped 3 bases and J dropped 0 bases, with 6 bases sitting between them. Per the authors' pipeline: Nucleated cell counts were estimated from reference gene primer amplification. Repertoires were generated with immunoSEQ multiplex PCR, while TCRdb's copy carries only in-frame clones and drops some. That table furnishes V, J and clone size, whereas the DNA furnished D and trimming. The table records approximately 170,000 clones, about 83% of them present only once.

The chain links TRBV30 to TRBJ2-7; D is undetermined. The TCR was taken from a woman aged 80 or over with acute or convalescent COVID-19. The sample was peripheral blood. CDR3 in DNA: TGTGCCTGGAGGAGTAGCTCCTACGAGCAGTACTTC. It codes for CAWRSSSYEQYF.